These T cell receptor beta chains were read from a single sample in a study of human T cells and chemical hapten exposure. Using its own MiXCR run on the RACE reads, TCRdb lists one record per CDR3 protein. This table holds around 300,000 distinct CDR3 sequences, 7.7% found once. Sequenced here: whole blood, sampled in connection with sensitization to the hapten diphenylcyclopropenone (DPC). The source is a man aged 18-30 years with alopecia areata. Some clones in this sample may be carry-over from other donors' samples. Both conserved end residues are part of each CDR3. The D gene is left open where the match is weak. Part of the rows lack a size; the others show once, few, many or a class for expanded clones.

TRBV7-2	.	TRBJ1-5	.	TGTGCCAGCAGCCCGACTTGGGGGCGCAATCAGCCCCAGCATTTT	CASSPTWGRNQPQHF
TRBV29-1	TRBD1	TRBJ1-5	few	TGCAGCGCCACTCAGGGGGAGCGTCAGCCCCAGCATTTT	CSATQGERQPQHF
TRBV2	.	TRBJ1-1	few	TGTGCCAGCAGTGGGGCCGGATTGGCGGACACTGAAGCTTTCTTT	CASSGAGLADTEAFF
TRBV7-9	TRBD1	TRBJ1-3	many	TGTGCCAGCAGCTTAACCAGGGGGCTATCTGGAAACACCATATATTTT	CASSLTRGLSGNTIYF
TRBV29-1	TRBD2	TRBJ2-3	many	TGCAGCGTCCCCCTAGCGGGGGACACAGATACGCAGTATTTT	CSVPLAGDTDTQYF
TRBV5-5	.	TRBJ1-2	few	TGTGCCAGCAGTCGAGGGGATGGCTATGGCTACACCTTC	CASSRGDGYGYTF
TRBV6-2/TRBV6-3	TRBD1	TRBJ2-1	few	TGTGCCAGCAGTTACCCCCCTCCGGACAGGGAGAGGGTCTTCGTGCAGTTCTTC	CASSYPPPDRERVFVQFF
TRBV28	.	TRBJ2-1	many	TGTGCCAGCATGAAGATGATGCCTAGCAATGAGCAGTTCTTC	CASMKMMPSNEQFF
TRBV7-2	.	TRBJ1-1	.	TGTGCCAGCAGCTCCAATCCCGGTTTGAACACTGAAGCTTTCTTT	CASSSNPGLNTEAFF
TRBV10-3	.	TRBJ2-5	.	TGTGCCACAGCCCCAAATGACCAAGAGACCCAGTACTTC	CATAPNDQETQYF
TRBV9	.	TRBJ2-1	few	TGTGCCAGCAGCGTAGAAAGCAAGAGCTCCTACAATGAGCAGTTCTTC	CASSVESKSSYNEQFF
TRBV7-9	.	TRBJ1-2	many	TGTGCCAGCAGCTTAGGCCTGGCGGGGGGAGATATCTATGGCTACACCTTC	CASSLGLAGGDIYGYTF
TRBV20-1	.	TRBJ1-1	few	TGCAGTGCTAGAGAGGCGGAGGGGAGGACTGAAGCTTTCTTT	CSAREAEGRTEAFF
TRBV27	.	TRBJ2-1	few	TGTGCCTCCCACCCGGTGGTAGGTGAGCAGTTCTTC	CASHPVVGEQFF
TRBV27	TRBD2	TRBJ2-3	.	TGTGTCAGCAGTTTCCACGGGGGGGCACCCCTGGATACGCAGTATTTT	CVSSFHGGAPLDTQYF
TRBV5-5	.	TRBJ2-2	.	TGTGCCAGCAGCTGGGTTCTTACAGACCCCGGGGAGCTGTTTTTT	CASSWVLTDPGELFF
TRBV29-1	.	TRBJ2-7	many	TGCAGCGTTGTTTGGGGAACCTACGAGCAGTACTTC	CSVVWGTYEQYF
TRBV20-1	.	TRBJ1-1	.	TGCAGTGCTTTAACAGAACTCATGAACACTGAAGCTTTCTTT	CSALTELMNTEAFF
TRBV2	.	TRBJ1-6	many	TGTGCCAGCGTGGGTGAACCAGTCGGGGATTCACCCCTCCACTTT	CASVGEPVGDSPLHF
TRBV12-3/TRBV12-4	.	TRBJ1-2	few	TGTGCCAGCAGTTCAGGGAGGGCCTTGGGCTATGGCTACACCTTC	CASSSGRALGYGYTF
TRBV4-3	TRBD1	TRBJ1-6	few	TGCGCCAGCAGCCAAGAGGCCGGGACAGGGGCCTCACCCCTCCACTTT	CASSQEAGTGASPLHF
TRBV25-1	.	TRBJ2-3	.	TGTGCCAGCAGACACATTAGCACAGATACGCAGTATTTT	CASRHISTDTQYF
TRBV4-3	TRBD1	TRBJ1-1	.	TGCGCCAGCAGCCCGGGGACCGGTCCTAGGGGGCAGACTGAAGCTTTCTTT	CASSPGTGPRGQTEAFF
TRBV4-1	.	TRBJ1-5	many	TGCGCCAGCAGCCCCCATGCGGGGTCCAATCAGCCCCAGCATTTT	CASSPHAGSNQPQHF
TRBV28	.	TRBJ1-5	few	TGTGCCAGCAGTTTGGGGACGGTCAACAATCAGCCCCAGCATTTT	CASSLGTVNNQPQHF
TRBV27	TRBD1	TRBJ1-4	.	TGTGCCAGCAGTTTTTTCGACAGGGGGAAGGAAAAACTGTTTTTT	CASSFFDRGKEKLFF
TRBV4-2	.	TRBJ1-1	.	TGTGCCAGCAGCCAAGATCGGCCGCTGAACACTGAAGCTTTCTTT	CASSQDRPLNTEAFF
TRBV29-1	.	TRBJ2-1	many	TGCAGCGTCCGCCGGGACTTCAGATACAATGAGCAGTTCTTC	CSVRRDFRYNEQFF
TRBV5-1	.	TRBJ1-4	many	TGCGCCAGCAGCTTAGGGATGACTAATGAAAAACTGTTTTTT	CASSLGMTNEKLFF
TRBV6-2/TRBV6-3	.	TRBJ1-2	.	TGTGCCAGCAGTTACTCGACCAGGGGAATTGAAGCTAACTATGGCTACACCTTC	CASSYSTRGIEANYGYTF
TRBV7-2	TRBD1	TRBJ2-7	.	TGTGCCAGCAGTCCTGAAACCGGGACAGGTTACGAGCAGTACTTC	CASSPETGTGYEQYF
TRBV20-1	.	TRBJ1-2	many	TGCAGTGCTAGAGAACAGGGTATGGGCTACACCTTC	CSAREQGMGYTF
TRBV28	TRBD1	TRBJ2-3	many	TGTGCCAGCAGTCAGACAGGGGGCGGCACAGATACGCAGTATTTT	CASSQTGGGTDTQYF
TRBV28	.	TRBJ2-3	few	TGTGCCATCAGGGGAGGGGGGCTCGGCACAGATACGCAGTATTTT	CAIRGGGLGTDTQYF
TRBV25-1	.	TRBJ1-1	.	TGTGCCAGCAGCCCCAATGTGGGCACTGAAGCTTTCTTT	CASSPNVGTEAFF
TRBV12-3/TRBV12-4	.	TRBJ2-1	many	TGTGCCAGCAGTTTCCCGGACCGAGATGAGCAGTTCTTC	CASSFPDRDEQFF
TRBV10-3	.	TRBJ2-3	many	TGTGCCATCAGTGACCGGTCGGGGGCGATCACAGATACGCAGTATTTT	CAISDRSGAITDTQYF
TRBV7-9	TRBD1	TRBJ1-5	many	TGTGCCAGCAGCCTGGGGACAGGTAGAAAGAATCAGCCCCAGCATTTT	CASSLGTGRKNQPQHF
TRBV29-1	TRBD1	TRBJ1-1	few	TGCAGCGCAGGGGACAGGGAAAACACTGAAGCTTTCTTT	CSAGDRENTEAFF
TRBV10-3	TRBD2	TRBJ2-1	many	TGTGCCATCAGTAGTGATAGCGGGATGACTGCGTTCTTC	CAISSDSGMTAFF
TRBV7-3	.	TRBJ2-7	.	TGTGCCAGCAGCCCCCGCGCCGGCCAGTACGAGCAGTACTTC	CASSPRAGQYEQYF
TRBV11-2	.	TRBJ2-5	many	TGTGCCAGCAGTACCGGGGGGCTGCAGGAGACCCAGTACTTC	CASSTGGLQETQYF
TRBV6-5	TRBD2	TRBJ2-7	.	TGTGCCAGCAGAACTAGCGGGGGCCTGGAGTACTTC	CASRTSGGLEYF
TRBV12-3/TRBV12-4	.	TRBJ2-2	few	TGTGCCAGCAGTTTGTCAGAGCCGAACACCGGGGAGCTGTTTTTT	CASSLSEPNTGELFF
TRBV6-4	.	TRBJ2-1	.	TGTGCCAGCAGTGACTTAAGGGGTAGTGAGCAGTTCTTC	CASSDLRGSEQFF
TRBV20-1	TRBD1	TRBJ1-2	few	TGCAGTGCTGCGGGACAGGTTGGCTATGGCTACACCTTC	CSAAGQVGYGYTF